The sequence of this T cell receptor beta chain was determined in a study of T cells in Graves' hyperthyroidism and ophthalmopathy. Amplification yielded TCR beta CDR3 regions, with RNA transcripts as the source. The TCR CDR3 first-round RT-PCR relied on the HTBI primer set. TCRdb recomputed calls from the multiplex PCR reads with MiXCR, one row per CDR3 protein. The repertoire consists of hundreds of thousands of distinct CDR3 sequences, with approximately 15% occurring once and the leading ten covering around 18%. This clonotype was seen once. Its antigen is not known. The CDR3 does not end in the conserved phenylalanine or tryptophan, so this is likely a read error. Study-wide findings and caveats: Ophthalmopathy could be told apart from stable hyperthyroidism with a 13 V-J model.

Patients aged 18 to 65 had newly diagnosed hyperthyroidism of under 2 months' duration. The receptor was isolated from a woman between 18 and 30 years old with Graves' hyperthyroidism. Material: blood.

The chain's CDR3 is CASSQGIAGGTNTGELFL. The CDR3 nucleotides read TGCGCCAGCAGCCAGGGAATAGCGGGGGGCACGAACACCGGGGAGCTGTTTCTT. The J gene is TRBJ2-2, the V gene TRBV4-3; 10 bases map to TRBD2. The germline gives CDR1 LGHNA, CDR2 YSLEER. The CDR3 length is 18 residues. Trimming at V came to 3 bases and at J to 0 bases, leaving 7 bases not matched to a gene.